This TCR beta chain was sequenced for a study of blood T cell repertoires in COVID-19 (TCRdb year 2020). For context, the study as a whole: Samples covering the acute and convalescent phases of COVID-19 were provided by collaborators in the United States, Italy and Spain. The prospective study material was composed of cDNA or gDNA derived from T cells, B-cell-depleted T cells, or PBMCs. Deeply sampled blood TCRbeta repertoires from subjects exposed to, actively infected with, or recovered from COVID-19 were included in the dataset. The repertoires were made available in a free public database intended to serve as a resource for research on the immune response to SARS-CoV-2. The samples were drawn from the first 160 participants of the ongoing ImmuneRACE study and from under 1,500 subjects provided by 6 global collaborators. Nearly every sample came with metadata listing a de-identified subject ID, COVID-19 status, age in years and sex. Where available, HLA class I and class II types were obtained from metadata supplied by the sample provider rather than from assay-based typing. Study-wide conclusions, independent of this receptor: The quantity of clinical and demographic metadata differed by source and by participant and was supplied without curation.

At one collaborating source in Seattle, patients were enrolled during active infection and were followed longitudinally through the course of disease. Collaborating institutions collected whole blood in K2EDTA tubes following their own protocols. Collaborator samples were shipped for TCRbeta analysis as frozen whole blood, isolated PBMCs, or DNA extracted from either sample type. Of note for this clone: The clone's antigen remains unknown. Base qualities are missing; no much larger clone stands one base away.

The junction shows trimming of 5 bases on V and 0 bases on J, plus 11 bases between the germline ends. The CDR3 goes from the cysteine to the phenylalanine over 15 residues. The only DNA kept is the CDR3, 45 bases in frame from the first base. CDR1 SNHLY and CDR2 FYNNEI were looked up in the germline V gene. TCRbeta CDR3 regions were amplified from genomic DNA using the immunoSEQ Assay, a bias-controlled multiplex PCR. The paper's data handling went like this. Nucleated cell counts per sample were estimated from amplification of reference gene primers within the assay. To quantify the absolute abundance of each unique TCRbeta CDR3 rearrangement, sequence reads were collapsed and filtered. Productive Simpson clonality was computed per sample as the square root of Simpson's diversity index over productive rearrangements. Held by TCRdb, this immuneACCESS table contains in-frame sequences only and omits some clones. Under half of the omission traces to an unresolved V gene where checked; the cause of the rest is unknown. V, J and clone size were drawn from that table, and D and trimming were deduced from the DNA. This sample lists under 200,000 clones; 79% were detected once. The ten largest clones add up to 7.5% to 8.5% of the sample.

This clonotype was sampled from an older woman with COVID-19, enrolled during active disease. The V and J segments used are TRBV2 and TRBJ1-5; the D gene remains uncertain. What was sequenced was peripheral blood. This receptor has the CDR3 CASSWQANSNQPQHF. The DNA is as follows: TGTGCCAGCAGTTGGCAGGCTAATAGCAATCAGCCCCAGCATTTT.